What follows describes a single T cell receptor beta chain. In germline, CDR1 is MDHEN, CDR2 SYDVKM. Trimming cost V 4 bases and J 6 bases, with 10 bases left between them. There are 13 residues in the CDR3. The data originate from a study of shared clonotypes between healthy human individuals. Only in-frame clones appear in the TCRdb table, and some are missing; sequencing was by immunoSEQ multiplex PCR. The table lists 450,000 to 650,000 clones, about 80% of them singletons, with around 12% in the top ten. The chain carries TRBV28 and TRBJ1-3; no definite D call. This sequence was found in a middle-aged woman in good health. Some clones in this sample may be carry-over from other donors' samples. The sample taken for sequencing was PBMCs. The DNA for the CDR3 is TGTGCCAGCAGTTCCCCCTCGGAAAACACCATATATTTT. Translated: CASSSPSENTIYF.